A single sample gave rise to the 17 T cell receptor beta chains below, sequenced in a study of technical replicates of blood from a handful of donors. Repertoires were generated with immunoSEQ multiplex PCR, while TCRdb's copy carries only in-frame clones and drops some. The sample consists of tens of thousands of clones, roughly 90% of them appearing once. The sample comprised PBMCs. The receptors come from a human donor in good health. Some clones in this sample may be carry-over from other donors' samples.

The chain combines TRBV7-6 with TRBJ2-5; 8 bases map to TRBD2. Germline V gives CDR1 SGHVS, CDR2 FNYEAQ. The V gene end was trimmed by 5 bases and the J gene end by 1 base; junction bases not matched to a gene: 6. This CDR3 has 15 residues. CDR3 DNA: TGTGCCAGCAGCCTCGCGGGGGGCTCCCAAGAGACCCAGTACTTC. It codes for CASSLAGGSQETQYF.

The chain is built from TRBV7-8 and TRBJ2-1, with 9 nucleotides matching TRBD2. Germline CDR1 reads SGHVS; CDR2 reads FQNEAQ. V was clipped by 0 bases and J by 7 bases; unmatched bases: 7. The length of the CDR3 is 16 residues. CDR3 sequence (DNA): TGTGCCAGCAGCTTAGCGGCTCTAGCGGGACCAAATGAGCAGTTCTTC. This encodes CASSLAALAGPNEQFF.

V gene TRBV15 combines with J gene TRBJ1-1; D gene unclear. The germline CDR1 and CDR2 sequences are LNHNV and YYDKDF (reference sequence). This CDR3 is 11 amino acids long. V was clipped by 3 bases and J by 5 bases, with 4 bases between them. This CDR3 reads CATSSYTEAFF. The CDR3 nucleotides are TGTGCCACCAGCAGTTATACTGAAGCTTTCTTT.

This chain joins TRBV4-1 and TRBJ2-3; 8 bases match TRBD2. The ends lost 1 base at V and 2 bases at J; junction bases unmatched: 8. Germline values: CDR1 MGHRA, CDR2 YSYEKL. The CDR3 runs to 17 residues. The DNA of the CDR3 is TGCGCCAGCAGCCAAGCCCCATGGCGGGGGGTCACAGATACGCAGTATTTT. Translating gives CASSQAPWRGVTDTQYF.

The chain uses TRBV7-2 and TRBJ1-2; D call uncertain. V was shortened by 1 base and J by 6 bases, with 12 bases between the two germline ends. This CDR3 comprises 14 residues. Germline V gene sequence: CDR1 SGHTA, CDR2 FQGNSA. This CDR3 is CASSLVQDGNGYTF. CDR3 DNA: TGTGCCAGCAGCTTAGTCCAGGACGGGAATGGCTACACCTTC. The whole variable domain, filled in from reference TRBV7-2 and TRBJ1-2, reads GAGVSQSPSNKVTEKGKDVELRCDPISGHTALYWYRQSLGQGLEFLIYFQGNSAPDKSGLPSDRFSAERTGGSVSTLTIQRTQQEDSAVYLCASSLVQDGNGYTFGSGTRLTVV.

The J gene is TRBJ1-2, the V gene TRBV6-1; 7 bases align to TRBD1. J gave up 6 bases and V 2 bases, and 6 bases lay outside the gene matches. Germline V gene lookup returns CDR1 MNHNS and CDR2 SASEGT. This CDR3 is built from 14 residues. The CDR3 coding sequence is TGTGCCAGCAGTGAAAAGGCAGGGGGACATGGCTACACCTTC. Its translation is CASSEKAGGHGYTF.

The CDR3: CASSRDSATNEKLFF. DNA of the CDR3: TGTGCCAGCAGTCGGGACAGTGCAACTAATGAAAAACTGTTTTTT. The V call is TRBV2, the J call TRBJ1-4; TRBD1 matches at 7 bases. This CDR3 has 15 amino acids. J was trimmed by 0 bases and V by 5 bases; bases with no gene match: 3. CDR1 is SNHLY and CDR2 is FYNNEI in the germline V gene.

CDR3 nucleotides: TGTGCCGCAGGGACTAGCGGGGCCACACTTCGGTTCTTC. Its protein product is CAAGTSGATLRFF. This rearrangement joins TRBV7-6 to TRBJ2-1; TRBD2 matches at 13 bases. With 11 bases clipped from V and 15 bases from J, the junction kept 13 bases outside the gene matches. Germline CDR1 SGHVS, CDR2 FNYEAQ. The CDR3 runs 13 residues.

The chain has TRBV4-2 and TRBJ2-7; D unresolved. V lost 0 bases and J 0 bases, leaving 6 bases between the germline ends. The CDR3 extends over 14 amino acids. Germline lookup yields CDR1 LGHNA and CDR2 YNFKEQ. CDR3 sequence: CASSQERSSYEQYF. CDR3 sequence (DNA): TGTGCCAGCAGCCAAGAGAGGAGCTCCTACGAGCAGTACTTC.

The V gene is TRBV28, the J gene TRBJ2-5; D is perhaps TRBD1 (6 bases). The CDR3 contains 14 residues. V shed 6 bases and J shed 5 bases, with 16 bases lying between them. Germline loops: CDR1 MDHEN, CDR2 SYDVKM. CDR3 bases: TGTGCCAGCAGCTACGACAGGATTCGGGAGACCCAGTACTTC. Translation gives CASSYDRIRETQYF. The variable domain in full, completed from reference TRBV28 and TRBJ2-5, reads DVKVTQSSRYLVKRTGEKVFLECVQDMDHENMFWYRQDPGLGLRLIYFSYDVKMKEKGDIPEGYSVSREKKERFSLILESASTNQTSMYLCASSYDRIRETQYFGPGTRLLVL.

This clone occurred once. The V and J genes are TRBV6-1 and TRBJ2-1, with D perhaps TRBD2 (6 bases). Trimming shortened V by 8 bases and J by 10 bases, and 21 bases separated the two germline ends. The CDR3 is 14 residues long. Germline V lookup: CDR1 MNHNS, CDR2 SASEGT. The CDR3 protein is CASQTGTPAREQFF. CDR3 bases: TGTGCCAGCCAAACCGGGACTCCTGCCAGGGAGCAGTTCTTC.

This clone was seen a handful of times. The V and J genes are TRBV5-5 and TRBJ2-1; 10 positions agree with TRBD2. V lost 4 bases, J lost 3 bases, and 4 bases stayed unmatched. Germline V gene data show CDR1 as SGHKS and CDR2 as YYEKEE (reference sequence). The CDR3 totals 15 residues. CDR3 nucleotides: TGTGCCAGCAGCATAGCGGGAGGTAACTACAATGAGCAGTTCTTC. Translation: CASSIAGGNYNEQFF. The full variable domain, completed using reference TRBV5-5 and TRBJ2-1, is DAGVTQSPTHLIKTRGQQVTLRCSPISGHKSVSWYQQVLGQGPQFIFQYYEKEERGRGNFPDRFSARQFPNYSSELNVNALLLGDSALYLCASSIAGGNYNEQFFGPGTRLTVL.

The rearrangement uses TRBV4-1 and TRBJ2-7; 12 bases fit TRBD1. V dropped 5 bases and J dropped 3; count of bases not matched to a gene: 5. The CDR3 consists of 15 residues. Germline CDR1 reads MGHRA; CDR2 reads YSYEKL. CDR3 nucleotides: TGCGCCAGCAGCGGGGGGACAGGGGGCCGCTACGAGCAGTACTTC. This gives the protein CASSGGTGGRYEQYF.

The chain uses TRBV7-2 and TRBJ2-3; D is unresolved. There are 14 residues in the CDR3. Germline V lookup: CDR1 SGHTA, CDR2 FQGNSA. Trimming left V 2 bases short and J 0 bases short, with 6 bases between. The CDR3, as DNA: TGTGCCAGCAGCTTACGCAGTAGCACAGATACGCAGTATTTT. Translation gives CASSLRSSTDTQYF.

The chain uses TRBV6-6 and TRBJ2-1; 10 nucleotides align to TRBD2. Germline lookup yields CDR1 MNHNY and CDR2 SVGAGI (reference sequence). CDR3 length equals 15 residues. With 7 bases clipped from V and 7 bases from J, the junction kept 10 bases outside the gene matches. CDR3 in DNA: TGTGCCAGCACCGGGGGTACTAGCGGGACTAATGAGCAGTTCTTC. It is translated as CASTGGTSGTNEQFF.

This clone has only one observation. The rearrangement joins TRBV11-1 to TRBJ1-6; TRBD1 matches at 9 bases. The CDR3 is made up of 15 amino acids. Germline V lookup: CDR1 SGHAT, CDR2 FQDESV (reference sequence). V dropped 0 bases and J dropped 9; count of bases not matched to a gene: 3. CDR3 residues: CASSLADRGGSPLHF. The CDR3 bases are TGTGCCAGCAGCTTAGCGGACAGGGGAGGTTCACCCCTCCACTTT.

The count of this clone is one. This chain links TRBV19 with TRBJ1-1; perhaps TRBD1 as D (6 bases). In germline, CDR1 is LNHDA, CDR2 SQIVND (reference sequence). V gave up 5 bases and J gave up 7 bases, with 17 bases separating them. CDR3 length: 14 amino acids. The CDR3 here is CASSPGHRNVEAFF. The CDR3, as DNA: TGTGCCAGTAGTCCGGGACATCGAAATGTTGAAGCTTTCTTT.